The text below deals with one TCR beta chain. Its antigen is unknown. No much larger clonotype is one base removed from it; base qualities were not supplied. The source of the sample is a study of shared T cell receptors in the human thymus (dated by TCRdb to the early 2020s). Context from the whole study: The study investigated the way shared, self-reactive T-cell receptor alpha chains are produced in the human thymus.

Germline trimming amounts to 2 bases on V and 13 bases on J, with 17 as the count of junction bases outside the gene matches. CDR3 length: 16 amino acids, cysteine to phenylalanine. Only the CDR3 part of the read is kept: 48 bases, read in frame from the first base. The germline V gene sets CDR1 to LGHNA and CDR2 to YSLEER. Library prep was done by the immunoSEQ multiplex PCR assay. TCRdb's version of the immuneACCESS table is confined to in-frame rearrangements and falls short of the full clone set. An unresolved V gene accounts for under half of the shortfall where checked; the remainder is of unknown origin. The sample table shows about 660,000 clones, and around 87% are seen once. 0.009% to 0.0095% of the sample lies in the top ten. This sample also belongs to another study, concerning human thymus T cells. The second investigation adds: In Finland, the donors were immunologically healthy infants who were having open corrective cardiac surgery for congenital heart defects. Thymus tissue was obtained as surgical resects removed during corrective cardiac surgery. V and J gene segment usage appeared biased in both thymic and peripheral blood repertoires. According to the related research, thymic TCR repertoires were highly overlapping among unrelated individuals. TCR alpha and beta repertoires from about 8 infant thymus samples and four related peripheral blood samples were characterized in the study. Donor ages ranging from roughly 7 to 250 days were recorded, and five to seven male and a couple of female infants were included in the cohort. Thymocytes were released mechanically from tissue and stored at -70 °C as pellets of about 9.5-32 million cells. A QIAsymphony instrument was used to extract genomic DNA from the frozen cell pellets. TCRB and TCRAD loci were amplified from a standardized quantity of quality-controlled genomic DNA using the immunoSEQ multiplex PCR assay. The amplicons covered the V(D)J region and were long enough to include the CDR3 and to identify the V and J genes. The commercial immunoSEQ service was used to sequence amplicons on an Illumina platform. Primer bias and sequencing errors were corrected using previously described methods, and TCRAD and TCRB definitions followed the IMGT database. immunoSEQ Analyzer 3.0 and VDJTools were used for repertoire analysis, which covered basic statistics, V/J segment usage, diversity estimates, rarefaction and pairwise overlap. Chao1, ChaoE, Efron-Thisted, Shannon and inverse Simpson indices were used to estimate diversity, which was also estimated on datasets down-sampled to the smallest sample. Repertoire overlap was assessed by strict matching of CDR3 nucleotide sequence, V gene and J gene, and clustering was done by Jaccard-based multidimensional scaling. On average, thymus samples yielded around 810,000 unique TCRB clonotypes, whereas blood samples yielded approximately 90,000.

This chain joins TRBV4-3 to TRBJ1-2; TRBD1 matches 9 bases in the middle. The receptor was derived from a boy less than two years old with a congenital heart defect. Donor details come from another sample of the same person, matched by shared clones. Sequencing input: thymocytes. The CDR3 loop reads CASSQSRDREGSVSTF. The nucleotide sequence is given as TGCGCCAGCAGCCAAAGTAGGGACAGGGAGGGTTCTGTAAGCACCTTC.